The rows below give T cell receptor beta chains drawn from one sample of a study of T cell changes during pregnancy in multiple sclerosis. Measured with immunoSEQ multiplex PCR; TCRdb has only the in-frame clones, and not every one. The table includes about 99,000 clones, almost 95% detected once. The sample here was peripheral blood, taken after pregnancy. The receptors here all came from a female donor with multiple sclerosis, enrolled in a pregnancy study. Both conserved end residues are part of each CDR3. Fields, in order: V gene, J gene, D gene, clone size, CDR3 DNA, CDR3 protein. A D gene is named only where the DNA matches it firmly. The size entry is marked missing in some rows and otherwise reads once, few, many or a size class.

v_call: TRBV27; j_call: TRBJ1-5; d_call: NA; clone_size: NA; cdr3_nt: TGTGCCAGCAGTTTCCGGAGCAATCAGCCCCAGCATTTT; cdr3_aa: CASSFRSNQPQHF
v_call: TRBV19; j_call: TRBJ1-2; d_call: TRBD1; clone_size: NA; cdr3_nt: TGTGCCAGTAGTATCGGCGCCGGACAGGGGGCCCCCTACACCTTC; cdr3_aa: CASSIGAGQGAPYTF
v_call: TRBV28; j_call: TRBJ1-1; d_call: NA; clone_size: NA; cdr3_nt: TGTGCCAGCACCGCCGCGAGGCTTGAAATACCTGAAGCTTTCTTT; cdr3_aa: CASTAARLEIPEAFF
v_call: TRBV5-1; j_call: TRBJ2-3; d_call: TRBD2; clone_size: NA; cdr3_nt: TGCGCCAGCAGACACGGGACTAGCGGGGGGACTAGCACAGATACGCAGTATTTT; cdr3_aa: CASRHGTSGGTSTDTQYF
v_call: TRBV6-4; j_call: TRBJ1-5; d_call: NA; clone_size: NA; cdr3_nt: TGTGCCAGCTGGTGGAGGGCGCCCACCCAGCCCCAGCATTTT; cdr3_aa: CASWWRAPTQPQHF
v_call: TRBV11-2; j_call: TRBJ2-4; d_call: NA; clone_size: NA; cdr3_nt: TGTGCCAGCAGCCCAGGGGGGACTAGAAACATTCAGTACTTC; cdr3_aa: CASSPGGTRNIQYF
v_call: TRBV4-3; j_call: TRBJ1-5; d_call: NA; clone_size: NA; cdr3_nt: TGCGCCAGCAGCCAAGATAGCAGGGGCCGCCAGCATTTT; cdr3_aa: CASSQDSRGRQHF
v_call: TRBV19; j_call: TRBJ1-1; d_call: NA; clone_size: NA; cdr3_nt: TGTGCCAGTAGAACTACAGGGAACACTGAAGCTTTCTTT; cdr3_aa: CASRTTGNTEAFF
v_call: TRBV7-2; j_call: TRBJ1-3; d_call: TRBD1; clone_size: NA; cdr3_nt: TGTGCCAGCAGCCGAACCCGGGACAGCGGAAACACCATATATTTT; cdr3_aa: CASSRTRDSGNTIYF
v_call: TRBV18; j_call: TRBJ2-7; d_call: TRBD1; clone_size: NA; cdr3_nt: TGTGCCAGCTCACTGGGACAGGGATACGAGCAGTACTTC; cdr3_aa: CASSLGQGYEQYF
v_call: TRBV2; j_call: TRBJ2-7; d_call: NA; clone_size: NA; cdr3_nt: TGTGCCAGCAGTGAGGTGGTCCAGGGCGAGCAGTACTTC; cdr3_aa: CASSEVVQGEQYF
v_call: TRBV30; j_call: TRBJ2-1; d_call: TRBD2; clone_size: NA; cdr3_nt: TGTGCCTGGAGTGTAGGCCTAGCGGGGGACAATGAGCAGTTCTTC; cdr3_aa: CAWSVGLAGDNEQFF
v_call: TRBV5-1; j_call: TRBJ2-7; d_call: TRBD1; clone_size: NA; cdr3_nt: TGCGCCAGCAGCAGATCCGGGACAGGGCACGACGAGCAGTACTTC; cdr3_aa: CASSRSGTGHDEQYF
v_call: TRBV28; j_call: TRBJ2-7; d_call: NA; clone_size: once; cdr3_nt: TGTGCCAGCACCTCACTCCCCGGGAGATCCTACGAGCAGTACTTC; cdr3_aa: CASTSLPGRSYEQYF
v_call: TRBV9; j_call: TRBJ2-5; d_call: TRBD2; clone_size: NA; cdr3_nt: TGTGCCAGCAGCGTACTAGCGGGGGAGACCCAGTACTTC; cdr3_aa: CASSVLAGETQYF
v_call: TRBV10-3; j_call: TRBJ2-5; d_call: TRBD2; clone_size: NA; cdr3_nt: TGTGCCATCAGCCCCACGGGGAGGGGTGAGACCCAGTACTTC; cdr3_aa: CAISPTGRGETQYF
v_call: TRBV19; j_call: TRBJ2-5; d_call: NA; clone_size: NA; cdr3_nt: TGTGCCAGTAGTATAGAAAGGGGCGAGACCCAGTACTTC; cdr3_aa: CASSIERGETQYF
v_call: TRBV5-1; j_call: TRBJ2-1; d_call: TRBD2; clone_size: NA; cdr3_nt: TGCGCCAGCAGCTCCCAAACGGGAGGTGTGGGTGAGCAGTTCTTC; cdr3_aa: CASSSQTGGVGEQFF
v_call: TRBV6-6; j_call: TRBJ2-7; d_call: TRBD1; clone_size: NA; cdr3_nt: TGTGCCAGCAGTTCGACAGGGGGCAGCTACGAGCAGTACTTC; cdr3_aa: CASSSTGGSYEQYF
v_call: TRBV6-4; j_call: TRBJ2-3; d_call: TRBD2; clone_size: few; cdr3_nt: TGTGCCAGCAGTGAAGCGGGGGGCACAGATACGCAGTATTTT; cdr3_aa: CASSEAGGTDTQYF
v_call: TRBV5-1; j_call: TRBJ2-5; d_call: TRBD1; clone_size: NA; cdr3_nt: TGCGCCAGCAGCCAGACAGGGGGCAGGGAAGAGACCCAGTACTTC; cdr3_aa: CASSQTGGREETQYF
v_call: TRBV9; j_call: TRBJ1-3; d_call: NA; clone_size: NA; cdr3_nt: TGTGCCAGCAGCGTACGAGGTTCACCCCTCGGAAACACCATATATTTT; cdr3_aa: CASSVRGSPLGNTIYF